The 23 T cell receptor beta chains in this list originate from one sample, sequenced in a study of blood T cell repertoires in COVID-19. The table came from immunoSEQ multiplex PCR; TCRdb's copy has only in-frame clones and leaves some out. The repertoire holds approximately 25,000 clones, with 65% to 90% as singletons. Source material: peripheral blood. The receptors derive from a human donor with acute or convalescent COVID-19. The donor label of this sample is uncertain.

V usage is TRBV9 and J usage is TRBJ1-6, with 11 bases matching TRBD1. The CDR3 is made up of 16 amino acids. V gave up 3 bases and J gave up 10 bases; unmatched junction bases: 9. CDR1 and CDR2 (germline): SGDLS, YYNGEE. Here the CDR3 DNA reads TGTGCCAGCAGCGCGGGGAGGGGACAGGGGGACTCACCCCTCCACTTT. This sequence encodes CASSAGRGQGDSPLHF.

V gene TRBV25-1 combines with J gene TRBJ2-2; weak D call: TRBD2 (5 bases). V was shortened by 7 bases and J by 2 bases, with 11 bases between the two germline ends. Germline V lookup: CDR1 MGHDK, CDR2 SYGVNS. The CDR3 covers 14 residues. The CDR3 loop reads CASTRGLNTGELFF. The CDR3 DNA sequence: TGTGCCAGCACTCGGGGTCTAAACACCGGGGAGCTGTTTTTT. Filled out from reference TRBV25-1 and TRBJ2-2, the complete variable domain reads EADIYQTPRYLVIGTGKKITLECSQTMGHDKMYWYQQDPGMELHLIHYSYGVNSTEKGDLSSESTVSRIRTEHFPLTLESARPSHTSQYLCASTRGLNTGELFFGEGSRLTVL.

V gene TRBV6-6 combines with J gene TRBJ2-2; a possible D gene is TRBD2 (6 bases). Germline CDR1 reads MNHNY; CDR2 reads SVGAGI (reference sequence). The ends were cut back, 4 bases at V and 1 base at J, with 7 bases in the middle. The CDR3 has 14 residues. The CDR3 DNA sequence: TGTGCCAGCAGTTCCGGGGGGAACACCGGGGAGCTGTTTTTT. Translated: CASSSGGNTGELFF.

J is TRBJ1-3 and V is TRBV19, with TRBD1 matching over 7 bases. Trimming took 3 bases from V and 7 from J; bases not matched to a gene: 3. Germline V lookup: CDR1 LNHDA, CDR2 SQIVND (reference sequence). CDR3 length equals 13 residues. CDR3 amino acids: CASSIGDSNTIYF. The CDR3 DNA reads as TGTGCCAGTAGTATCGGGGACAGTAACACCATATATTTT. The full variable domain, with the rest looked up from reference TRBV19 and TRBJ1-3, is DGGITQSPKYLFRKEGQNVTLSCEQNLNHDAMYWYRQDPGQGLRLIYYSQIVNDFQKGDIAEGYSVSREKKESFPLTVTSAQKNPTAFYLCASSIGDSNTIYFGEGSWLTVV.

Turning to this clone: At one end the junction does not follow the germline gene, possibly because of a read error. V and J are TRBV6-1 and TRBJ2-5; 8 positions match TRBD1. The CDR3 loop spans 16 amino acids. Germline assignment: CDR1 MNHNS and CDR2 SASEGT. The CDR3 DNA sequence: TGTGCCAGCAGCGAAGCACTCGGACAGGGAGGAGAGACCCAGTACTTC. Translating it yields CASSEALGQGGETQYF.

The chain is built from TRBV2 and TRBJ2-3; D might be TRBD2 (5 bases). Trimming took 5 bases from V and 2 from J, leaving 11 bases between them. The CDR3 is 14 amino acids. Per the germline V gene, CDR1 is SNHLY and CDR2 is FYNNEI. The CDR3 DNA is TGTGCCAGCAGTAGGGTAGCGAACACAGATACGCAGTATTTT. This sequence encodes CASSRVANTDTQYF.

The V and J genes are TRBV5-1 and TRBJ2-6; 7 nucleotides line up with TRBD1. The junction had 13 bases not matched to a gene; V was cut back by 4 bases and J by 0 bases. The CDR3 has 19 residues. Germline V gene sequence: CDR1 SGHRS, CDR2 YFSETQ. This chain's CDR3 is CASSQGQVPPSSGANVLTF. CDR3 sequence (DNA): TGCGCCAGCAGCCAAGGACAGGTACCCCCTAGCTCTGGGGCCAACGTCCTGACTTTC.

J is TRBJ2-3 and V is TRBV5-1; 11 nucleotides agree with TRBD2. The trim removed 2 bases at V and 0 bases at J, leaving 2 bases unmatched. Germline V gene sequence: CDR1 SGHRS, CDR2 YFSETQ. This CDR3 has 16 amino acids. The CDR3 sequence is CASSLLAGESTDTQYF. In DNA form, the CDR3 reads TGCGCCAGCAGCTTACTAGCGGGAGAAAGCACAGATACGCAGTATTTT.

This chain joins TRBV18 and TRBJ2-5, with 7 bases lining up with TRBD1. The CDR3 has 14 amino acids. V lost 3 bases to trimming and J lost 5 bases; unmatched junction nucleotides: 6. Germline values: CDR1 KGHSH, CDR2 LQKENI. CDR3 DNA sequence: TGTGCCAGCTCACCGCCGACAGGGACGGAGACCCAGTACTTC. Amino acid sequence: CASSPPTGTETQYF. The full variable domain, its missing parts supplied by reference TRBV18 and TRBJ2-5, is NAGVMQNPRHLVRRRGQEARLRCSPMKGHSHVYWYRQLPEEGLKFMVYLQKENIIDESGMPKERFSAEFPKEGPSILRIQQVVRGDSAAYFCASSPPTGTETQYFGPGTRLLVL.

The sample holds a few counts of this clone. The chain combines TRBV19 with TRBJ1-2; 7 positions match TRBD1. The V gene's germline CDR1 is LNHDA and CDR2 SQIVND (reference sequence). This CDR3 contains 17 residues. The trim removed 5 bases at V and 6 bases at J, leaving 18 bases unmatched. The CDR3 nucleotides read TGTGCCAGTAGTCGACGTCCGGGACAGCTTTCAAGGGATGGCTACACCTTC. Translation: CASSRRPGQLSRDGYTF.

This clone was counted only a few times. The gene calls are TRBV5-4 and TRBJ2-7, with 7 bases identical to TRBD1. Germline trimming cut 4 bases from V and 3 bases from J; bases unmatched to any gene: 13. Germline V gene lookup returns CDR1 SGHNT and CDR2 YYREEE (reference sequence). The CDR3 is 16 residues long. The CDR3 protein is CASSLGTGAANYEQYF. The CDR3 DNA reads TGTGCCAGCAGCCTTGGTACAGGGGCTGCCAACTACGAGCAGTACTTC.

This clone was observed a single time. The chain couples TRBV7-2 to TRBJ1-5; D gene ambiguous. The CDR3 sequence is 14 residues long. The V end was cut by 3 bases, the J end by 3 bases, with 9 bases between. CDR1 and CDR2 from the germline V gene are SGHTA and FQGNSA. The CDR3 is CASSFWRTNQPQHF. CDR3 DNA: TGTGCCAGCAGCTTCTGGAGAACCAATCAGCCCCAGCATTTT.

The sample holds a few counts of this clone. V and J are TRBV7-3 and TRBJ1-1; tentative D call: TRBD1 (6 bases). Trimming stripped 4 bases from V and 1 base from J, with 13 bases between. Per germline, CDR1 SGHTA and CDR2 FQGTGA. The CDR3 has 15 amino acids. The CDR3 DNA follows: TGTGCCAGCAGCTGGGGGCCCGATAAGAACACTGAAGCTTTCTTT. Protein: CASSWGPDKNTEAFF.

The chain carries TRBV25-1 and TRBJ2-3, with 8 nucleotides matching TRBD2. Germline CDR1 and CDR2: MGHDK and SYGVNS. The CDR3 contains 15 residues. Losses at the gene ends were 4 bases for V and 1 base for J; bases not matched to a gene: 4. The CDR3 nucleotides read TGTGCCAGCAGTGGCCCGGGACTAGGCACAGATACGCAGTATTTT. Protein: CASSGPGLGTDTQYF.

The chain uses TRBV6-4 and TRBJ2-1; tentative D call: TRBD2 (5 bases). CDR1 and CDR2 (germline): MRHNA, SNTAGT. The CDR3 length is 15 residues. V dropped 0 bases and J dropped 5 bases, with 11 bases sitting between them. The CDR3 DNA is TGTGCCAGCAGTGACTCGAAGGACTCGGACAATGAGCAGTTCTTC. Translating gives CASSDSKDSDNEQFF.

This chain links TRBV5-4 with TRBJ2-5; 12 positions match TRBD1. Germline loops: CDR1 SGHNT, CDR2 YYREEE (reference sequence). There are 16 residues in the CDR3. V lost 4 bases, J lost 3 bases, and 7 bases stayed unmatched. The DNA of the CDR3 is TGTGCCAGCAGCAACGGGGACAGGGGGCGTGAAGAGACCCAGTACTTC. It encodes CASSNGDRGREETQYF. The whole variable domain, remainder taken from reference TRBV5-4 and TRBJ2-5, is ETGVTQSPTHLIKTRGQQVTLRCSSQSGHNTVSWYQQALGQGPQFIFQYYREEENGRGNFPPRFSGLQFPNYSSELNVNALELDDSALYLCASSNGDRGREETQYFGPGTRLLVL.

This clone has a handful of counts. V usage is TRBV5-1 and J usage is TRBJ1-6; 8 nucleotides align to TRBD1. Trimming removed 4 bases from V and 7 bases from J; junction bases left unmatched: 7. Germline-derived CDR1 and CDR2 are SGHRS and YFSETQ. This CDR3 spans 15 amino acids. For the CDR3, the DNA is TGCGCCAGCAGCCCGCAGGGGGCGAAAAATTCACCCCTCCACTTT. Translation gives CASSPQGAKNSPLHF.

The gene calls are TRBV6-5 and TRBJ1-2, with D possibly TRBD1 on 6 matching bases. V was shortened by 2 bases and J by 5 bases, with 18 bases between the two germline ends. This CDR3 is 16 amino acids long. CDR1 MNHEY and CDR2 SVGAGI come from the germline V gene. This chain's CDR3 is CASSYVRGAQRYGYTF. The CDR3 nucleotides read TGTGCCAGCAGTTACGTCCGGGGGGCGCAGCGGTATGGCTACACCTTC.

The chain is built from TRBV6-1 and TRBJ1-5; D gene ambiguous. V was pared by 0 bases and J by 7 bases, with 22 bases between. The CDR3 consists of 18 residues. The germline V gene encodes CDR1 MNHNS and CDR2 SASEGT. CDR3 sequence reads: CASSEAGQVFLRMQPQHF. In DNA, the CDR3 is TGTGCCAGCAGTGAAGCTGGGCAGGTTTTCCTTAGGATGCAGCCCCAGCATTTT.

The gene calls are TRBV4-1 and TRBJ2-3; tentatively, D is TRBD2 (7 bases). CDR3 length: 15 amino acids. In germline, CDR1 is MGHRA, CDR2 YSYEKL. With 1 base removed from V and 9 bases from J, the gap between germline ends came to 17 bases. CDR3 DNA sequence: TGCGCCAGCAGCCAAGGCGGCGGGGGTGGACAGACGCAGTATTTT. It encodes CASSQGGGGGQTQYF.

The rearrangement uses TRBV2 and TRBJ1-1; the D gene is possibly TRBD1 (6 bases). V lost 6 bases and J 4 bases, leaving 12 bases between the germline ends. The CDR3 runs 13 residues. The germline V gene encodes CDR1 SNHLY and CDR2 FYNNEI. The CDR3 is CASRLVRGTEAFF. CDR3 in DNA: TGTGCCAGCAGGTTGGTCAGGGGCACTGAAGCTTTCTTT.

V usage is TRBV7-8 and J usage is TRBJ2-7; 7 bases fit TRBD1. After removal of 4 bases from V and 4 bases from J, the junction contained 7 bases not matched to a gene. This CDR3 is 14 amino acids long. Germline assignment: CDR1 SGHVS and CDR2 FQNEAQ. CDR3 nucleotide sequence: TGTGCCAGCAGCTACCGGGACAGTGGATACGAGCAGTACTTC. Translating gives CASSYRDSGYEQYF.

The CDR3 reads CASSLALAGDYNEQFF. CDR3 nucleotides: TGTGCCAGCAGCTTAGCACTAGCGGGGGACTACAATGAGCAGTTCTTC. The J gene is TRBJ2-1, the V gene TRBV7-9; 11 bases are shared with TRBD2. There are 16 residues in the CDR3. CDR1 is SEHNR and CDR2 is FQNEAQ in the germline V gene (reference sequence). The ends lost 0 bases at V and 3 bases at J; junction bases unmatched: 1.